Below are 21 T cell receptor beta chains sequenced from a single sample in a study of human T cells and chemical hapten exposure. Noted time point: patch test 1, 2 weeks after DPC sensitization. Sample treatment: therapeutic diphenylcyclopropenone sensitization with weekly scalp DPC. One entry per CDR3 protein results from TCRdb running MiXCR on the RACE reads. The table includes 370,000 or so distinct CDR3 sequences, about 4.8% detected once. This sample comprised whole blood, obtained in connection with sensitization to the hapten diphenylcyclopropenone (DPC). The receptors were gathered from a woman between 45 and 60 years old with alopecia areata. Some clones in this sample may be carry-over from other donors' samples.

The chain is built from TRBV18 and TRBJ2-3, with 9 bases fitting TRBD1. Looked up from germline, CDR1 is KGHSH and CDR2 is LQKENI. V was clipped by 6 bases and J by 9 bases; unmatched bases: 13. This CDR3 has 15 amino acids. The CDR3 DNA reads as TGTGCCAGCTCTCCGGGACAGGGTACGCCGGGGACGCAGTATTTT. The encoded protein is CASSPGQGTPGTQYF.

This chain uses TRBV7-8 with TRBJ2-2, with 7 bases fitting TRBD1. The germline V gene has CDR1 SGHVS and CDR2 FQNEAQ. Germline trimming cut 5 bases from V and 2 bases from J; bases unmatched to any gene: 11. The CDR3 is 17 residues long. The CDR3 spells CASSRKPGQTNTGELFF. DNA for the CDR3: TGTGCCAGCAGCCGAAAGCCGGGACAGACAAACACCGGGGAGCTGTTTTTT.

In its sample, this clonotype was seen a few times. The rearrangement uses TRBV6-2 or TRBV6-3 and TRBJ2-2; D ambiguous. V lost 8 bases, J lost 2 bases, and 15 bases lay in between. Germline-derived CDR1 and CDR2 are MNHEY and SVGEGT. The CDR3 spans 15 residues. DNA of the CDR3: TGTGCCAGCTTGTTCACAATGGGAAACACCGGGGAGCTGTTTTTT. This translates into CASLFTMGNTGELFF.

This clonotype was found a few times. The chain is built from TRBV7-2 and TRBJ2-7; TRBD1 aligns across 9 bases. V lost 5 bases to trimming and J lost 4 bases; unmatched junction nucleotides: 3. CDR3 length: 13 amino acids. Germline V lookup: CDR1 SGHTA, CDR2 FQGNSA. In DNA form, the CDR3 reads TGTGCCAGCAGCGGGGACAGGGAGTACGAGCAGTACTTC. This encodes CASSGDREYEQYF.

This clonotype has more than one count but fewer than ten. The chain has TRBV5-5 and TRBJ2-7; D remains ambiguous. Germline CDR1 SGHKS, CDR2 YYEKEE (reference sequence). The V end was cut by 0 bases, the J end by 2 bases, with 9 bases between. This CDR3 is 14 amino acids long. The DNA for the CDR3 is TGTGCCAGCAGCTTGGAGGCGCACGCCTACGAGCAGTACTTC. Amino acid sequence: CASSLEAHAYEQYF.

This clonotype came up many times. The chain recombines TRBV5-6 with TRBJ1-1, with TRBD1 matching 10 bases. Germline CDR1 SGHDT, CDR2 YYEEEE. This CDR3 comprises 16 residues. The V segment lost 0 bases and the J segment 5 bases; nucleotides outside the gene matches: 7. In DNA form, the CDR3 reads TGTGCCAGCAGCTTGGCCCCGGACAGGGGGTGGACTGAAGCTTTCTTT. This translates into CASSLAPDRGWTEAFF.

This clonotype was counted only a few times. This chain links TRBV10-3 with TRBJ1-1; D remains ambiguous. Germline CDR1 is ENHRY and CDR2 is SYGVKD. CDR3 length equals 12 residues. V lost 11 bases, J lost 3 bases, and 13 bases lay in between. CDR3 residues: CAGGGVDTEAFF. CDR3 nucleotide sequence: TGTGCCGGCGGCGGGGTAGACACTGAAGCTTTCTTT.

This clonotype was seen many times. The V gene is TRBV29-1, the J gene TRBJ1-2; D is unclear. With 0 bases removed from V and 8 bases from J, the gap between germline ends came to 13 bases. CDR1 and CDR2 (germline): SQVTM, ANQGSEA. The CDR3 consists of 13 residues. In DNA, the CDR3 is TGCAGCGTTGAAGAGGACCGCCCCGGAGGCTACACCTTC. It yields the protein CSVEEDRPGGYTF.

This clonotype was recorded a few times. CDR3 bases: TGTGCCAGCAGCTATCCAGGACAGGCCTCTGGAAACACCATATATTTT. Translated, it gives CASSYPGQASGNTIYF. This chain connects TRBV7-9 to TRBJ1-3; TRBD1 matches at 7 bases. Per germline, CDR1 SEHNR and CDR2 FQNEAQ (reference sequence). J was trimmed by 0 bases and V by 4 bases; bases with no gene match: 6. The CDR3 consists of 16 residues.

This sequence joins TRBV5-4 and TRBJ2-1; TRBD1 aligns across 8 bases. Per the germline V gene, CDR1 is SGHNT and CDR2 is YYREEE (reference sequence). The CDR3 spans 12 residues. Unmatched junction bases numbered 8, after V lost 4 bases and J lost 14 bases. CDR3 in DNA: TGTGCCAGCAGCGCGGACAGGGAAGGGAAGTTCTTC. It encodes CASSADREGKFF.

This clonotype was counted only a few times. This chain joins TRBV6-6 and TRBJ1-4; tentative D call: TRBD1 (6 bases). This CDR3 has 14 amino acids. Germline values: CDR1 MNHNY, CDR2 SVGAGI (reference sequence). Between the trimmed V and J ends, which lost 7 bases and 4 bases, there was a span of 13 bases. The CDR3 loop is CASNYGGGNEKLFF. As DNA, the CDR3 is TGTGCCAGCAACTACGGAGGGGGTAATGAAAAACTGTTTTTT.

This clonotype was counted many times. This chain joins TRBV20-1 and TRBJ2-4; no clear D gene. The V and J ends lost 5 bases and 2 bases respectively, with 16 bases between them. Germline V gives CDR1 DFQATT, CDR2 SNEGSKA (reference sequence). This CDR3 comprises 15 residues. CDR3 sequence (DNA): TGCAGTGCTTCGAGGTCCCGTGGGTCCAAAAACATTCAGTACTTC. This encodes CSASRSRGSKNIQYF.

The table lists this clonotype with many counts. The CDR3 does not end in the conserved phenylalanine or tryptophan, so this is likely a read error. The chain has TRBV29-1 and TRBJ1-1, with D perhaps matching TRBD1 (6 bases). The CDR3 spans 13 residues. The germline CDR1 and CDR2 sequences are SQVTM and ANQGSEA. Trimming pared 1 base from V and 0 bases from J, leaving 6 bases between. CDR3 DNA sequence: TGCAGCGTTGAAGGACAGGTGAACACTGAAGCTTTCTGT. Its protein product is CSVEGQVNTEAFC.

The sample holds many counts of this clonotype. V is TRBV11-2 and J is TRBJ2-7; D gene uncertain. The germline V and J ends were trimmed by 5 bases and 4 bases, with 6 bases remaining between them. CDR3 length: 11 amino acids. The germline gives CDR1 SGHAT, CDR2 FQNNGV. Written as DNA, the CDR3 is TGTGCCAGCAGCCATCGGTACGAGCAGTACTTC. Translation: CASSHRYEQYF.

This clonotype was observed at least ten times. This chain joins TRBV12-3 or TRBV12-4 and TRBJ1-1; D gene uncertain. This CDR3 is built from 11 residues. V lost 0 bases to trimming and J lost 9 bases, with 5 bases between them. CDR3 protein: CASSLAQKAFF. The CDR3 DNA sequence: TGTGCCAGCAGTTTAGCCCAGAAAGCTTTCTTT.

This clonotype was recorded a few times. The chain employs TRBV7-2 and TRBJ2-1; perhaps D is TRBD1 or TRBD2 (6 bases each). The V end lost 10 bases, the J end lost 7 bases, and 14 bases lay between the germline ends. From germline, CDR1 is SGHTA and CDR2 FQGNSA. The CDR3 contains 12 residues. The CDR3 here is CAIGGGPNEQFF. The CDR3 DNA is TGTGCCATAGGGGGAGGCCCTAATGAGCAGTTCTTC.

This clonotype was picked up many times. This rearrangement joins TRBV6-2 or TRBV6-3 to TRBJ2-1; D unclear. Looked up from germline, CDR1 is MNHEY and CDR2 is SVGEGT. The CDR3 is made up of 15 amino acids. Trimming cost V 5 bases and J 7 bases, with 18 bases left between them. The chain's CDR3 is CASSIPPEALNEQFF. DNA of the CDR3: TGTGCCAGCAGTATCCCGCCAGAGGCTTTAAATGAGCAGTTCTTC.

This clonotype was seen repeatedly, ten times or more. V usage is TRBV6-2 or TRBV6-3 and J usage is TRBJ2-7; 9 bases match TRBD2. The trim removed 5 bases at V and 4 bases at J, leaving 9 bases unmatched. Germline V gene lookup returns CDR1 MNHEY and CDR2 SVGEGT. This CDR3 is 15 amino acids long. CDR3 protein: CASSPPAAGGYEQYF. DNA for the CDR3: TGTGCCAGCAGTCCCCCAGCAGCGGGAGGATACGAGCAGTACTTC.

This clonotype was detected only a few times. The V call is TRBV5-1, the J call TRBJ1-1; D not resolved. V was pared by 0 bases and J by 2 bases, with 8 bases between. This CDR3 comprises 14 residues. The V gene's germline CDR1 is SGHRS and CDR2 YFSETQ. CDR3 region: CASSLAQSNTEAFF. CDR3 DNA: TGCGCCAGCAGCTTGGCCCAGTCCAACACTGAAGCTTTCTTT. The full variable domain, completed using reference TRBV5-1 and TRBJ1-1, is KAGVTQTPRYLIKTRGQQVTLSCSPISGHRSVSWYQQTPGQGLQFLFEYFSETQRNKGNFPGRFSGRQFSNSRSEMNVSTLELGDSALYLCASSLAQSNTEAFFGQGTRLTVV.

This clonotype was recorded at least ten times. CDR3 amino acids: CASSRRSGSGANVLTF. The CDR3 coding sequence is TGTGCCAGCAGCCGGCGTTCCGGCTCTGGGGCCAACGTCCTGACTTTC. The chain links TRBV3-1 to TRBJ2-6; D is unclear. CDR1 and CDR2 (germline): LGHDT, YNNKEL (reference sequence). The CDR3 is 16 amino acids. V was cut by 4 bases and J by 0 bases, with 10 bases left in between.

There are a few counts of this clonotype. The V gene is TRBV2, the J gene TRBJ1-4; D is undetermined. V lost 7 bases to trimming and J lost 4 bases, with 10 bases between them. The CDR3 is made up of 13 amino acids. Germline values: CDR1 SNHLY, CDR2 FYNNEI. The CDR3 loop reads CASTDGYNEKLFF. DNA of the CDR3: TGTGCCAGCACTGACGGATATAATGAAAAACTGTTTTTT.